A single sample gave rise to the 28 T cell receptor beta chains below, sequenced in a study of T cells after yellow fever vaccination. A single record per CDR3 protein comes from TCRdb applying MiXCR to the 5' RACE reads. The data hold a few hundred thousand distinct CDR3 sequences, with approximately 10% observed a single time. Sequencing was performed on CD4+ T cells sorted from PBMCs, taken 5 days after the yellow fever booster vaccination. The receptors derive from a man between 18 and 29 years old who received the YFV17D yellow fever vaccine.

This clonotype was picked up a small number of times. The chain joins TRBV2 to TRBJ1-5; 7 positions match TRBD1. The J segment lost 2 bases and the V segment lost 6 bases, leaving 10 bases of the junction unmatched. CDR1 is SNHLY and CDR2 is FYNNEI in the germline V gene. There are 16 residues in the CDR3. The CDR3 region has the DNA TGTGCCAGCAGGACAGGGTTGTCCGGGGGCAATCAGCCCCAGCATTTT. Residues: CASRTGLSGGNQPQHF.

This clonotype appeared a few times. The gene calls are TRBV25-1 and TRBJ1-3; unclear D gene. Trimming removed 7 bases from V and 6 bases from J, with 13 bases in between. The CDR3 is 13 residues long. Germline V gives CDR1 MGHDK, CDR2 SYGVNS. The CDR3 loop reads CASMGVRKNTIYF. The CDR3 DNA sequence: TGTGCCAGCATGGGTGTTCGGAAAAACACCATATATTTT.

The CDR3 bases are TGTGCCAGTAGTATAGTTGGCGGACAGTCCATGAACACTGAAGCTTTCTTT. Translated: CASSIVGGQSMNTEAFF. The V and J genes are TRBV19 and TRBJ1-1; weak D call: TRBD1 (6 bases). This CDR3 has 17 amino acids. The germline gives CDR1 LNHDA, CDR2 SQIVND (reference sequence). V lost 1 base to trimming and J lost 0 bases, with 15 bases between them.

The chain combines TRBV6-2 or TRBV6-3 with TRBJ1-1, with D unresolved. With 1 base removed from V and 8 bases from J, the gap between germline ends came to 8 bases. The CDR3 has 12 amino acids. The germline gives CDR1 MNHEY, CDR2 SVGEGT. The CDR3 nucleotides read TGTGCCAGCAGTTACTATTCGACAGAAGCTTTCTTT. As protein: CASSYYSTEAFF.

The chain carries TRBV6-5 and TRBJ1-2; TRBD1 matches 8 bases. After removal of 5 bases from V and 5 bases from J, the junction contained 10 bases not matched to a gene. The CDR3 sequence is 15 residues long. Germline loops: CDR1 MNHEY, CDR2 SVGAGI. CDR3 protein: CASSPSSTGGYGYTF. DNA of the CDR3: TGTGCCAGCAGTCCATCGTCAACAGGGGGATATGGCTACACCTTC.

This clonotype was counted a few times. The V and J genes are TRBV7-9 and TRBJ2-1, with no clear D. Per the germline V gene, CDR1 is SEHNR and CDR2 is FQNEAQ (reference sequence). V was trimmed by 5 bases and J by 4 bases, leaving 9 bases between them. This CDR3 region has 13 residues. The CDR3 reads CASSPIRYNEQFF. The CDR3 DNA reads as TGTGCCAGCAGCCCTATCCGGTACAATGAGCAGTTCTTC.

This clonotype was picked up a small number of times. This chain uses TRBV4-3 with TRBJ2-1, with no clear D. The CDR3 covers 12 residues. Per the germline V gene, CDR1 is LGHNA and CDR2 is YSLEER. Trimming removed 7 bases at V and 12 bases at J, with 16 bases between. CDR3 sequence (DNA): TGCGCCAGCACCCACCCCCCCAGAGGGCAGTTCTTC. Translated, it gives CASTHPPRGQFF.

The chain uses TRBV20-1 and TRBJ2-7; D is possibly TRBD1 (5 bases). This CDR3 is built from 12 residues. Trimming cost V 6 bases and J 1 base, with 10 bases left between them. Germline values: CDR1 DFQATT, CDR2 SNEGSKA (reference sequence). Written as DNA, the CDR3 is TGCAGTGCCCGAAGGGGATCCTACGAGCAGTACTTC. Encoded protein: CSARRGSYEQYF.

The chain has TRBV2 and TRBJ2-2; no clear D. V dropped 6 bases and J dropped 6 bases, with 11 bases sitting between them. CDR1 and CDR2 from the germline V gene are SNHLY and FYNNEI. This CDR3 contains 13 residues. CDR3 bases: TGTGCCAGCAGACCAACAAGGCCCGGGGAGCTGTTTTTT. This gives the protein CASRPTRPGELFF.

This clonotype occurred many times. The chain couples TRBV12-3 or TRBV12-4 to TRBJ1-4; D not resolved. The CDR3 runs 11 residues. V was clipped by 0 bases and J by 7 bases, with 0 bases between them. The CDR3, as DNA: TGTGCCAGCAGTTTAGCTGAAAAACTGTTTTTT. Residues: CASSLAEKLFF.

This clonotype came up a few times. The chain combines TRBV5-4 with TRBJ2-7; 7 nucleotides agree with TRBD1. The CDR3 length is 13 residues. The ends lost 4 bases at V and 7 bases at J; junction bases unmatched: 8. Germline CDR1 reads SGHNT; CDR2 reads YYREEE (reference sequence). CDR3 sequence reads: CASSKPGQSEQYF. DNA for the CDR3: TGTGCCAGCAGCAAGCCGGGACAGTCTGAGCAGTACTTC.

Only a few counts were recorded for this clonotype. This chain joins TRBV29-1 and TRBJ2-1; D is perhaps TRBD1 (6 bases). The CDR3 runs 14 residues. Germline-derived CDR1 and CDR2 are SQVTM and ANQGSEA. The V and J ends lost 4 bases and 1 base respectively, with 11 bases between them. The CDR3 sequence is CSVVWQGSYNEQFF. In nucleotides, the CDR3 is TGCAGCGTTGTATGGCAGGGGTCCTACAATGAGCAGTTCTTC.

This clonotype was recorded a few times. V is TRBV6-6 and J is TRBJ1-5; no clear D. V was cut by 6 bases and J by 9 bases, with 9 bases left in between. The CDR3 totals 11 residues. The germline V gene encodes CDR1 MNHNY and CDR2 SVGAGI (reference sequence). The CDR3 region is CASSSQGPQHF. In DNA form, the CDR3 reads TGTGCCAGCAGCTCCCAAGGGCCCCAGCATTTT.

The V call is TRBV5-1, the J call TRBJ2-2, with TRBD1 identical over 7 bases. The CDR3 loop spans 15 amino acids. V lost 0 bases and J lost 7; bases outside the gene matches: 6. CDR1 is SGHRS, CDR2 YFSETQ, per germline. This CDR3 is CASSLAGTESGELFF. The CDR3 DNA follows: TGCGCCAGCAGCTTGGCCGGGACAGAGAGCGGGGAGCTGTTTTTT.

This clonotype was detected a few times. The rearrangement uses TRBV20-1 and TRBJ2-5; D is perhaps TRBD1 (5 bases). The CDR3 loop spans 15 amino acids. V was trimmed by 0 bases and J by 5 bases, leaving 16 bases between them. The germline gives CDR1 DFQATT, CDR2 SNEGSKA (reference sequence). CDR3: CSARDVPAGWETQYF. CDR3 nucleotide sequence: TGCAGTGCTAGAGATGTTCCGGCAGGGTGGGAGACCCAGTACTTC.

This clonotype appeared many times. The chain combines TRBV4-2 with TRBJ2-3; D gene ambiguous. CDR3 size: 13 residues. The germline CDR1 and CDR2 sequences are LGHNA and YNFKEQ. V lost 5 bases and J lost 3, with 9 bases in between. The CDR3 nucleotides are TGTGCCAGCAGCTCGCCGTCGACAGATACGCAGTATTTT. Protein: CASSSPSTDTQYF.

This chain joins TRBV4-2 and TRBJ1-6; no definite D call. CDR1 LGHNA and CDR2 YNFKEQ come from the germline V gene. This CDR3 is 16 amino acids long. The V end was cut by 0 bases, the J end by 5 bases, with 11 bases between. This CDR3 reads CASSQENGRHNSPLHF. DNA for the CDR3: TGTGCCAGCAGCCAAGAGAATGGCAGACATAATTCACCCCTCCACTTT.

The gene calls are TRBV19 and TRBJ1-6, with a weak D call TRBD1 (5 bases). V was pared by 3 bases and J by 8 bases, with 14 bases between. In germline, CDR1 is LNHDA, CDR2 SQIVND (reference sequence). The CDR3 has 15 amino acids. CDR3: CASSIGPLRDSPLHF. CDR3 DNA: TGTGCCAGTAGTATCGGACCCCTCAGGGATTCACCCCTCCACTTT.

V gene TRBV5-1 combines with J gene TRBJ1-1, with 9 bases that match TRBD1. Germline CDR1 is SGHRS and CDR2 is YFSETQ. The CDR3 extends over 19 amino acids. The junction had 17 bases not matched to a gene; V was cut back by 4 bases and J by 1 base. The CDR3 loop reads CASSPGQGIVTDPNTEAFF. The CDR3 bases are TGCGCCAGCAGCCCGGGACAGGGAATAGTAACTGATCCGAACACTGAAGCTTTCTTT.

This clonotype has more than one count but fewer than ten. The V and J genes are TRBV12-3 or TRBV12-4 and TRBJ2-7; D unresolved. This CDR3 comprises 14 residues. V shed 1 base and J shed 2 bases, with 9 bases lying between them. The CDR3 protein is CASSLGPAPYEQYF. The CDR3 DNA reads TGTGCCAGCAGTTTAGGTCCAGCCCCCTACGAGCAGTACTTC.

This chain uses TRBV2 with TRBJ1-2; D gene unclear. The CDR3 runs 13 residues. The germline gives CDR1 SNHLY, CDR2 FYNNEI. Trimming removed 6 bases at V and 7 bases at J, with 15 bases between. This CDR3 is CASRAGGSIGYTF. In DNA form, the CDR3 reads TGTGCCAGCAGGGCGGGCGGCTCTATTGGCTACACCTTC. The full variable domain, in which reference TRBV2 and TRBJ1-2 provide the parts outside the CDR3, is EPEVTQTPSHQVTQMGQEVILRCVPISNHLYFYWYRQILGQKVEFLVSFYNNEISEKSEIFDDQFSVERPDGSNFTLKIRSTKLEDSAMYFCASRAGGSIGYTFGSGTRLTVV.

This clonotype was seen a handful of times. The chain employs TRBV12-3 or TRBV12-4 and TRBJ2-1, with D unresolved. This CDR3 comprises 15 residues. Between the trimmed V and J ends, which lost 6 bases and 3 bases, there was a span of 15 bases. CDR3 loop: CASSSDPRFYNEQFF. The CDR3 DNA is TGTGCCAGCAGCTCTGACCCCCGTTTCTACAATGAGCAGTTCTTC.

This clonotype was picked up a small number of times. The chain couples TRBV6-2 or TRBV6-3 to TRBJ2-1, with D unresolved. The germline gives CDR1 MNHEY, CDR2 SVGEGT. CDR3 length: 16 amino acids. V was cut by 6 bases and J by 7 bases, with 22 bases left in between. The CDR3 region has the DNA TGTGCCAGCAGCCCCCCGCCGCACAGTTACGCGAATGAGCAGTTCTTC. It specifies CASSPPPHSYANEQFF.

This clonotype was detected only a few times. This chain links TRBV20-1 with TRBJ1-4; D not resolved. V was pared by 0 bases and J by 7 bases, with 15 bases between. Germline V lookup: CDR1 DFQATT, CDR2 SNEGSKA (reference sequence). The length of the CDR3 is 15 residues. CDR3 amino acids: CSARDHGGPGEKLFF. The CDR3 nucleotides are TGCAGTGCTAGAGATCACGGAGGCCCGGGTGAAAAACTGTTTTTT.

This clonotype was found many times. The chain uses TRBV5-1 and TRBJ2-3; 12 nucleotides match TRBD2. Germline trimming cut 2 bases from V and 2 bases from J; bases unmatched to any gene: 3. Per the germline V gene, CDR1 is SGHRS and CDR2 is YFSETQ. The CDR3 covers 16 residues. CDR3 nucleotides: TGCGCCAGCAGCTTCGGACTAGCGGGGATCACAGATACGCAGTATTTT. Translating it yields CASSFGLAGITDTQYF. Complete variable domain (other parts from reference TRBV5-1 and TRBJ2-3): KAGVTQTPRYLIKTRGQQVTLSCSPISGHRSVSWYQQTPGQGLQFLFEYFSETQRNKGNFPGRFSGRQFSNSRSEMNVSTLELGDSALYLCASSFGLAGITDTQYFGPGTRLTVL.

The gene calls are TRBV2 and TRBJ2-4; the match to TRBD1 covers 9 bases. V trimming: 6 bases; J trimming: 8 bases; junction bases outside the gene matches: 8. The length of the CDR3 is 14 residues. The germline CDR1 and CDR2 sequences are SNHLY and FYNNEI. CDR3 loop: CASSRDRARDIQYF. Written as DNA, the CDR3 is TGTGCCAGCAGCAGGGACAGGGCGAGAGACATTCAGTACTTC.

This clonotype has just a few counts. This chain links TRBV12-3 or TRBV12-4 with TRBJ2-5, with 7 bases identical to TRBD2. This CDR3 has 16 amino acids. V was pared by 5 bases and J by 5 bases, with 14 bases of the junction left unmatched. The CDR3 nucleotides are TGTGCCAGCAGTAGAACGCTAGCGGTACTCAGGGAGACCCAGTACTTC. It yields the protein CASSRTLAVLRETQYF.

This clonotype was counted ten times or more. The V call is TRBV4-3, the J call TRBJ1-1; D is uncertain. CDR1 is LGHNA, CDR2 YSLEER, per germline. CDR3 length equals 15 residues. The germline V and J ends were trimmed by 3 bases and 4 bases, with 15 bases remaining between them. The CDR3 loop reads CASSHAALRSTEAFF. CDR3 in DNA: TGCGCCAGCAGCCACGCTGCTCTCAGGAGCACTGAAGCTTTCTTT.